The 19 T cell receptor beta chains below come from one sample, sequenced in a study of T cell responses to AZD1222 COVID-19 vaccine. Assay used: immunoSEQ multiplex PCR; TCRdb lists only in-frame clones, some missing. The sample includes about 140,000 clones, 80% to 95% of them seen just once. Sequencing used peripheral blood, obtained on day 0 of AZD1222 vaccination. These receptors were obtained from an adult in good health.

The J gene is TRBJ1-1, the V gene TRBV7-9; the match to TRBD1 covers 8 bases. CDR3 length: 15 amino acids. Losses at the gene ends were 2 bases for V and 4 bases for J; bases not matched to a gene: 6. The germline CDR1 and CDR2 sequences are SEHNR and FQNEAQ (reference sequence). The CDR3 bases are TGTGCCAGCAGCTTACAGGGGGCAGGGGGCACTGAAGCTTTCTTT. Protein: CASSLQGAGGTEAFF.

With regard to this clone: This specimen includes other DNA sequences encoding the same CDR3. The chain uses TRBV5-1 and TRBJ1-1, with 8 bases that match TRBD1. The CDR3 extends over 14 amino acids. Germline-derived CDR1 and CDR2 are SGHRS and YFSETQ. Trimming removed 5 bases from V and 1 base from J; junction bases left unmatched: 4. The CDR3 nucleotides read TGCGCCAGCAGTCCCGGGACAGGGAACACTGAAGCTTTCTTT. It translates to CASSPGTGNTEAFF.

V gene TRBV4-2 combines with J gene TRBJ2-2; D is unclear. Trimming removed 1 base from V and 4 bases from J, with 10 bases in between. Germline V gene sequence: CDR1 LGHNA, CDR2 YNFKEQ. CDR3 size: 15 residues. This CDR3 reads CASSQVTFLTGELFF. The CDR3 DNA follows: TGTGCCAGCAGCCAAGTTACGTTCCTCACCGGGGAGCTGTTTTTT.

This chain connects TRBV18 to TRBJ2-7, with D unresolved. The CDR3 totals 15 residues. Trimming stripped 1 base from V and 4 bases from J, with 14 bases between. CDR1 is KGHSH and CDR2 is LQKENI in the germline V gene. CDR3 protein: CASSPRCRPPYEQYF. CDR3 DNA: TGTGCCAGCTCACCACGGTGCCGTCCCCCTTACGAGCAGTACTTC.

The chain joins TRBV19 to TRBJ2-1, with D perhaps TRBD2 (6 bases). From germline, CDR1 is LNHDA and CDR2 SQIVND (reference sequence). The CDR3 extends over 12 amino acids. Trimming removed 3 bases at V and 10 bases at J, with 10 bases between. This CDR3 reads CASSILAREQFF. The CDR3, as DNA: TGTGCCAGTAGTATCCTAGCGCGGGAGCAGTTCTTC.

The rearrangement links TRBV27 to TRBJ2-1, with D possibly matching TRBD1 (5 bases). This CDR3 has 15 amino acids. V was trimmed by 6 bases and J by 4 bases, leaving 16 bases between them. Germline CDR1 MNHEY, CDR2 SMNVEV (reference sequence). The CDR3 nucleotides are TGTGCCAGCAGACTCGACACAGGAATGTACAATGAGCAGTTCTTC. This translates into CASRLDTGMYNEQFF.

This clone was seen more than once but under ten times. The rearrangement links TRBV12-3 or TRBV12-4 to TRBJ1-5, with 7 bases lining up with TRBD1. This CDR3 is 13 amino acids long. The V gene end was trimmed by 7 bases and the J gene end by 7 bases; junction bases not matched to a gene: 7. The CDR3 loop is CASTAQGGQPQHF. Here the CDR3 DNA reads TGTGCCAGCACTGCCCAGGGGGGCCAGCCCCAGCATTTT.

The table lists this clone with a count of one. The chain is built from TRBV6-5 and TRBJ2-4; TRBD2 agrees at 7 bases. V gave up 6 bases and J gave up 5 bases; unmatched junction bases: 7. Germline CDR1 is MNHEY and CDR2 is SVGAGI. There are 14 residues in the CDR3. The chain's CDR3 is CASSEAGRENIQYF. CDR3 sequence (DNA): TGTGCCAGCAGCGAGGCGGGGAGGGAAAACATTCAGTACTTC.

The CDR3 DNA reads TGTGCCAGTAGTATAGGAGGGCAGCGCCGAGCCAAAAACATTCAGTACTTC. Residues: CASSIGGQRRAKNIQYF. The chain combines TRBV19 with TRBJ2-4; D might be TRBD2 (5 bases). Germline values: CDR1 LNHDA, CDR2 SQIVND (reference sequence). The CDR3 spans 17 residues. Trimming took 1 base from V and 0 from J, leaving 13 bases between them.

CDR3 protein: CSVDGTEHNYGYTF. CDR3 nucleotides: TGCAGCGTTGATGGCACAGAACACAACTATGGCTACACCTTC. The V and J genes are TRBV29-1 and TRBJ1-2; D not certain. Germline V gives CDR1 SQVTM, CDR2 ANQGSEA. This CDR3 contains 14 residues. The V end was cut by 3 bases, the J end by 2 bases, with 13 bases between.

The V call is TRBV4-1, the J call TRBJ1-4; D remains ambiguous. V was cut by 1 base and J by 8 bases, with 11 bases left in between. CDR3 length: 14 amino acids. In germline, CDR1 is MGHRA, CDR2 YSYEKL. The CDR3 DNA follows: TGCGCCAGCAGCCAAGTAGTTCGCCGGGAAAAACTGTTTTTT. This translates into CASSQVVRREKLFF.

The CDR3 loop reads CASSPSGGGLRPNQPQHF. CDR3 in DNA: TGTGCCAGCAGCCCTAGTGGGGGAGGGTTGAGGCCCAATCAGCCCCAGCATTTT. This sequence joins TRBV7-3 and TRBJ1-5; D may be TRBD1 (5 bases). The V end was cut by 5 bases, the J end by 3 bases, with 23 bases between. The CDR3 is 18 residues long. Germline CDR1 is SGHTA and CDR2 is FQGTGA.

This rearrangement joins TRBV6-4 to TRBJ2-1; 9 bases are a match to TRBD1. The J segment lost 4 bases and the V segment lost 2 bases, leaving 3 bases of the junction unmatched. Germline CDR1 MRHNA, CDR2 SNTAGT. This CDR3 comprises 15 residues. Here the CDR3 reads CASSDQTGGYNEQFF. CDR3 nucleotides: TGTGCCAGCAGTGACCAGACAGGGGGTTACAATGAGCAGTTCTTC.

The rearrangement joins TRBV5-1 to TRBJ1-6; D is unclear. The CDR3 consists of 14 residues. Trimming left V 4 bases short and J 8 bases short, with 13 bases between. Germline lookup yields CDR1 SGHRS and CDR2 YFSETQ. CDR3 loop: CASSPDLLDSPLHF. For the CDR3, the DNA is TGCGCCAGCAGCCCGGACTTATTGGATTCACCCCTCCACTTT.

The chain carries TRBV5-1 and TRBJ2-3, with 14 bases that match TRBD2. V trimming: 4 bases; J trimming: 6 bases; junction bases outside the gene matches: 16. This CDR3 spans 19 amino acids. Germline V CDR1 and CDR2: SGHRS, YFSETQ. CDR3 nucleotides: TGCGCCAGCAGCCTGGGACTAGCGGGAGACGGCGGGGTCTGGGATACGCAGTATTTT. This encodes CASSLGLAGDGGVWDTQYF.

The J gene is TRBJ1-2, the V gene TRBV5-1; D not certain. V lost 0 bases, J lost 1 base, and 10 bases lay in between. The CDR3 consists of 15 residues. Germline CDR1 SGHRS, CDR2 YFSETQ. CDR3 bases: TGCGCCAGCAGCTTGGACGGTAGAGTTAACTATGGCTACACCTTC. Its protein is CASSLDGRVNYGYTF.

J is TRBJ2-7 and V is TRBV5-1, with unresolved D. Germline assignment: CDR1 SGHRS and CDR2 YFSETQ. There are 13 residues in the CDR3. With 5 bases removed from V and 0 bases from J, the gap between germline ends came to 9 bases. CDR3 in amino acids: CASRTSFSYEQYF. The CDR3 nucleotides read TGCGCCAGCAGGACTTCTTTCTCCTACGAGCAGTACTTC.

V usage is TRBV7-9 and J usage is TRBJ2-2; D is undetermined. The V and J ends lost 1 base and 5 bases respectively, with 8 bases between them. Per germline, CDR1 SEHNR and CDR2 FQNEAQ (reference sequence). There are 14 residues in the CDR3. CDR3 nucleotides: TGTGCCAGCAGCTTAGGATCCGTTACCGGGGAGCTGTTTTTT. This codes for CASSLGSVTGELFF.

V and J are TRBV29-1 and TRBJ1-2; the match to TRBD1 covers 10 bases. This CDR3 contains 18 residues. The V segment lost 5 bases and the J segment 4 bases; nucleotides outside the gene matches: 19. Per germline, CDR1 SQVTM and CDR2 ANQGSEA. The CDR3 DNA sequence: TGCAGCGTTCCGACTATTTTGCTTAGACAGGGGGCGGGCTATGGCTACACCTTC. The encoded protein is CSVPTILLRQGAGYGYTF.